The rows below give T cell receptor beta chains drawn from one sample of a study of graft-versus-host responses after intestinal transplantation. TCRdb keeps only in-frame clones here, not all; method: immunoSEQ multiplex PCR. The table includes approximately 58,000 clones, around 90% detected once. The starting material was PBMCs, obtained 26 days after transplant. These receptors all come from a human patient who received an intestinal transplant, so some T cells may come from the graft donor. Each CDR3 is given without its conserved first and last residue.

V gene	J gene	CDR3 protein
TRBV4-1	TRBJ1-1	ASSNYDRGDTEAF
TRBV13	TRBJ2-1	ASSFSLAANEQF
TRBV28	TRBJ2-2	ASRMEGESHTGELF
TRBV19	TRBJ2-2	ASSKQGTGELF
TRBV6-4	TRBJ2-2	ASSEEGGSGTGELF
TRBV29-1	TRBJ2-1	SSSSGDYNEQF
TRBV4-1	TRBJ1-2	ASSQESDPMTGHYGYT
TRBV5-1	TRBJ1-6	ASSLGGGSTLH
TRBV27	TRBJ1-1	ASRMGRSTEAF
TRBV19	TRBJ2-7	ASSIGTGWGEQY
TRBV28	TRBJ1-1	ASSFSAGTEAF
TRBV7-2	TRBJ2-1	ASGGGLLGEQF
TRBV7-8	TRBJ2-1	ASSPSGGYNEQF
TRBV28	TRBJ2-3	ASSGTTIIDTQY
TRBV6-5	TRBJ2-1	ASSYGTGSYNEQF
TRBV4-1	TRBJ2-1	ASSQARGTYNEQF
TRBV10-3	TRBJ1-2	AIRAGYGYT
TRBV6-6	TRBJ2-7	ASSYGPSAGSEQY
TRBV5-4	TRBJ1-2	ASSILPYGYT
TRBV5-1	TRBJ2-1	ASSLSGSGNEQF
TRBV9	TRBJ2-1	ASSVELRGEQF
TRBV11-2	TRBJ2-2	ASSVTVGTSGSHTGELF
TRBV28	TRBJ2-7	ASSIRQGGSYEQY
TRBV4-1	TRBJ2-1	ASSQGSEQF
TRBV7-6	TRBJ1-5	ASSLGYRQPQH
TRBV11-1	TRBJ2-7	ASSSRTSYEQY
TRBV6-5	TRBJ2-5	ASSSPTGVETQY
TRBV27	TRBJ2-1	ASSLQGGLLEQF
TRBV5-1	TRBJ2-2	ASSLVFGGELF
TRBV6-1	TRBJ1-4	ASSEWQGGEKLF
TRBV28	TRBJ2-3	ASSLRGRVITDTQY
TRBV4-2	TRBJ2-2	ASSQAAPRGSANTGELF
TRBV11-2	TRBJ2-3	ASSPQLFGAQYTQY
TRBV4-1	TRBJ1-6	ASSPGTAISPLH
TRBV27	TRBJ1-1	ASSFKGFAEAF
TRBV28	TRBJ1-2	ASSLIGQGPNYGYT
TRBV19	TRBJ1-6	ASRQANSPLH
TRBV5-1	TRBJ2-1	ASSFPGNEQF
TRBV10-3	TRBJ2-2	AISVAPSGRAAELF